This TCR beta chain was identified in a study of shared clonotypes between healthy human individuals. Cells designated naive CD8 were CD45RO-negative and were positively selected for CCR7, with terminally differentiated effector memory CD45RA+ cells excluded. As concerns this clone: The antigen is not known. The same CDR3 arises from other DNA sequences in this sample as well.

Study-level points and caveats: Across subsets, estimated richness was generally greater for naive than for memory populations.

Using immunoSEQ multiplex PCR, the repertoire was profiled, and TCRdb retains in-frame clones only, with some absent. The sample lists approximately 2,000,000 clones, 93% seen once, with approximately 1.6% in the top ten. This clonotype was obtained from a man younger than 35 in good health. Some clones in this sample may be carry-over from other donors' samples. The specimen sequenced was naive CD8+ T cells from PBMCs.

The CDR3 DNA is TGTGCCAGCAGCCTCCAGGGTTCAGATCAGCCCCAGCATTTT. Its translation is CASSLQGSDQPQHF. This rearrangement joins TRBV27 to TRBJ1-5; possible D gene TRBD1, 5 bases. V was trimmed by 6 bases and J by 5 bases, leaving 14 bases between them. This CDR3 contains 14 residues. Germline values: CDR1 MNHEY, CDR2 SMNVEV (reference sequence).